The clone carrying this T cell receptor (beta chain) was detected only once. Clones were sequenced by immunoSEQ multiplex PCR, and TCRdb holds only the in-frame ones, with some missing. Among over 400,000 clones listed, 90% were seen once. These data are taken from a study of Ad26.COV2.S vaccination and SARS-CoV-2 variants. The ends lost 4 bases at V and 8 bases at J; junction bases unmatched: 9. The germline V gene has CDR1 LNHDA and CDR2 SQIVND (reference sequence). The CDR3 runs 15 residues. Treatment: roughly 18 received Ad26.COV2.S at low or high dose, single or two shots; five or six received placebo; per-sample allocation not given. Sampling was done on day 63 after the first vaccine or placebo injection.

The input for sequencing was peripheral blood, taken in a trial of Ad26.COV2.S vaccine versus placebo. This TCR derives from a person between 18 and 59 years old who received the Ad26.COV2.S COVID-19 vaccine or a placebo. This sequence joins TRBV19 and TRBJ2-2, with TRBD1 matching over 8 bases. Written as DNA, the CDR3 is TGTGCCAGTAGTACCCAGGACAGGGTGGCGGGGGAGCTGTTTTTT. Its protein is CASSTQDRVAGELFF.